A single sample is the source of the 27 T cell receptor beta chains below, sequenced in a study of T cells in Graves' hyperthyroidism and ophthalmopathy. The TCR beta CDR3 regions underwent amplification using RNA transcripts as the source. The TCR CDR3 first-round RT-PCR relied on the HTBI primer set. TCRdb re-called the multiplex PCR reads through MiXCR, storing one row per CDR3 protein. The table records hundreds of thousands of distinct CDR3 sequences, approximately 14% of them present only once. Material: blood. The receptors were gathered from a middle-aged woman with Graves' ophthalmopathy.

This clonotype was counted at least ten times. V gene TRBV4-3 combines with J gene TRBJ1-3; D possibly corresponds to TRBD1 (5 bases). Germline assignment: CDR1 LGHNA and CDR2 YSLEER. There are 17 residues in the CDR3. Trimming left V 3 bases short and J 0 bases short, with 15 bases between. The CDR3 DNA reads TGCGCCAGCAGCCAGACGGACACCCGGCGCTCTGGAAACACCATATATTTT. Residues: CASSQTDTRRSGNTIYF.

CDR3 protein: CSARDSGDPEINTGELFF. The CDR3 DNA follows: TGCAGTGCTAGAGATTCAGGGGATCCCGAGATAAATACCGGGGAGCTGTTTTTT. The rearrangement uses TRBV20-1 and TRBJ2-2; maybe TRBD1 (6 bases). This CDR3 is built from 18 residues. Germline V gives CDR1 DFQATT, CDR2 SNEGSKA (reference sequence). V was cut by 0 bases and J by 5 bases, with 22 bases left in between.

This clonotype was recorded many times. The chain joins TRBV5-6 to TRBJ1-1; D perhaps matches TRBD1 (6 bases). V was trimmed by 3 bases and J by 6 bases, leaving 18 bases between them. There are 15 residues in the CDR3. Germline V gene data show CDR1 as SGHDT and CDR2 as YYEEEE. This chain's CDR3 is CASSSLGGAIAEAFF. CDR3 DNA: TGTGCCAGCAGCTCGCTGGGGGGGGCGATCGCTGAAGCTTTCTTT.

This clonotype was seen more than once but under ten times. CDR3 sequence (DNA): TGTGCCAGCGGGCCTTTCTGGATTAACACCGAGAACACCGGGGAGCTGTTTTTT. It encodes CASGPFWINTENTGELFF. The chain links TRBV28 to TRBJ2-2, with unresolved D. With 8 bases removed from V and 1 base from J, the gap between germline ends came to 23 bases. Germline CDR1 MDHEN, CDR2 SYDVKM. The CDR3 is 18 residues long.

This rearrangement joins TRBV24-1 to TRBJ1-5; the D is unclear. The CDR3 is 12 amino acids. Germline V CDR1 and CDR2: KGHDR, SFDVKD. V lost 7 bases and J 5 bases, leaving 8 bases between the germline ends. The CDR3: CATSPSDQPQHF. CDR3 coding DNA: TGTGCCACCAGCCCATCCGATCAGCCCCAGCATTTT.

This clonotype was counted many times. V gene TRBV7-8 combines with J gene TRBJ2-2; TRBD2 agrees at 8 bases. Germline CDR1 is SGHVS and CDR2 is FQNEAQ. The CDR3 loop spans 15 amino acids. J was trimmed by 7 bases and V by 1 base; bases with no gene match: 5. DNA for the CDR3: TGTGCCAGCAGCTTAGACGGGAGGGCCGTCGGGGAGCTGTTTTTT. This codes for CASSLDGRAVGELFF.

This clonotype was detected many times. This sequence joins TRBV19 and TRBJ2-5, with 16 bases identical to TRBD2. This CDR3 spans 19 amino acids. The junction had 13 bases not matched to a gene; V was cut back by 3 bases and J by 6 bases. Germline-derived CDR1 and CDR2 are LNHDA and SQIVND (reference sequence). CDR3 protein: CASSIGGAGTSGRAQTQYF. In DNA form, the CDR3 reads TGTGCCAGTAGTATTGGGGGTGCGGGGACTAGCGGGAGGGCACAGACCCAGTACTTC.

In its sample, this clonotype was seen many times. The chain links TRBV6-1 to TRBJ1-2; 8 nucleotides align to TRBD1. J gave up 4 bases and V 6 bases, and 10 bases lay outside the gene matches. The CDR3 is 15 amino acids. Germline V gene data show CDR1 as MNHNS and CDR2 as SASEGT. For the CDR3, the DNA is TGTGCCAGCAGCAGCCTGCTGGGACAGGTCTATGGCTACACCTTC. Residues: CASSSLLGQVYGYTF.

This clonotype was observed at least ten times. As DNA, the CDR3 is TGTGCCAGCAGGGGGACAGGGTTCTGGTGGTACTTC. Its translation: CASRGTGFWWYF. This chain joins TRBV2 and TRBJ2-7, with TRBD1 identical over 9 bases. The CDR3 runs to 12 residues. The V and J ends lost 6 bases and 12 bases, in that order; junction bases with no gene match: 9. The germline gives CDR1 SNHLY, CDR2 FYNNEI.

This clonotype occurred many times. The J gene is TRBJ2-5, the V gene TRBV19, with D perhaps matching TRBD1 (6 bases). Germline V CDR1 and CDR2: LNHDA, SQIVND (reference sequence). This CDR3 spans 15 amino acids. V lost 5 bases to trimming and J lost 5 bases, with 18 bases between them. The CDR3 protein is CASSPSVGGQETQYF. The CDR3 coding sequence is TGTGCCAGTAGTCCCTCGGTAGGAGGACAGGAGACCCAGTACTTC.

This clonotype was detected a few times. The rearrangement uses TRBV20-1 and TRBJ2-2; 7 nucleotides agree with TRBD2. Germline assignment: CDR1 DFQATT and CDR2 SNEGSKA (reference sequence). The CDR3 runs 14 residues. V shed 3 bases, J shed 4 bases, and the junction held 5 bases outside the gene matches. CDR3 sequence (DNA): TGCAGTGCTAGGGGCGGGAGCGCCACCGGGGAGCTGTTTTTT. Its translation is CSARGGSATGELFF.

Many counts were recorded for this clonotype. The chain is built from TRBV2 and TRBJ1-2, with no clear D. The CDR3 length is 11 residues. V was trimmed by 6 bases and J by 4 bases, leaving 6 bases between them. CDR1 SNHLY and CDR2 FYNNEI come from the germline V gene. The CDR3 DNA is TGTGCCAGCAGCATCACCTATGGCTACACCTTC. This translates into CASSITYGYTF.

The rearrangement uses TRBV3-1 and TRBJ2-2; TRBD2 matches at 10 bases. CDR1 is LGHDT and CDR2 is YNNKEL in the germline V gene (reference sequence). The CDR3 contains 17 residues. Germline trimming cut 4 bases from V and 1 base from J; bases unmatched to any gene: 6. The CDR3 DNA reads TGTGCCAGCAGCCTTCTGAGACTAGCGGGGAACACCGGGGAGCTGTTTTTT. Translated: CASSLLRLAGNTGELFF. The full variable domain, in which reference TRBV3-1 and TRBJ2-2 provide the parts outside the CDR3, is DTAVSQTPKYLVTQMGNDKSIKCEQNLGHDTMYWYKQDSKKFLKIMFSYNNKELIINETVPNRFSPKSPDKAHLNLHINSLELGDSAVYFCASSLLRLAGNTGELFFGEGSRLTVL.

V and J are TRBV29-1 and TRBJ2-7; 8 nucleotides agree with TRBD2. V trimming: 2 bases; J trimming: 4 bases; junction bases outside the gene matches: 10. Per germline, CDR1 SQVTM and CDR2 ANQGSEA. The CDR3 is 15 amino acids. In DNA form, the CDR3 reads TGCAGCGTTGAAAAGCCCCGACCTAGCGGGTACGAGCAGTACTTC. Protein: CSVEKPRPSGYEQYF.

This clonotype was picked up many times. The chain links TRBV12-5 to TRBJ2-5; D ambiguous. The germline gives CDR1 LGHNT, CDR2 FRNRAP. Trimming left V 5 bases short and J 5 bases short, with 6 bases between. The CDR3 extends over 11 amino acids. The CDR3 nucleotides are TGTGCTAGTGGTCCTGGGGAGACCCAGTACTTC. Its protein product is CASGPGETQYF.

This chain joins TRBV11-2 and TRBJ1-6; D gene uncertain. The CDR3 contains 13 residues. The V gene's germline CDR1 is SGHAT and CDR2 FQNNGV. Trimming removed 0 bases at V and 9 bases at J, with 6 bases between. The CDR3: CASSLDPASPLHF. In DNA, the CDR3 is TGTGCCAGCAGCTTAGATCCGGCTTCACCCCTCCACTTT.

This clonotype was recorded many times. The chain combines TRBV13 with TRBJ2-7, with TRBD2 as a possible D gene (6 bases). The V gene's germline CDR1 is PRHDT and CDR2 FYEKMQ (reference sequence). Trimming removed 6 bases from V and 3 bases from J, with 21 bases in between. CDR3 size: 16 residues. In nucleotides, the CDR3 is TGTGCCAGCAGAGAAGGTGGCGGGAAAGGGGACTACGAGCAGTACTTC. As protein: CASREGGGKGDYEQYF.

This clonotype showed up many times. J is TRBJ2-7 and V is TRBV10-3; 11 bases match TRBD2. The CDR3 runs to 15 residues. CDR1 and CDR2 from the germline V gene are ENHRY and SYGVKD. V was pared by 3 bases and J by 4 bases, with 5 bases of the junction left unmatched. This CDR3 is CAISDKTSGVYEQYF. DNA of the CDR3: TGTGCCATCAGTGACAAGACTAGCGGGGTGTACGAGCAGTACTTC.

A few counts support this clonotype. The V and J genes are TRBV10-3 and TRBJ2-3; D is unclear. V lost 2 bases to trimming and J lost 4 bases, with 4 bases between them. The CDR3 length is 12 residues. Germline V gene sequence: CDR1 ENHRY, CDR2 SYGVKD. The CDR3 DNA is TGTGCCATCAGTGAGGGGGCAGATACGCAGTATTTT. It encodes CAISEGADTQYF.

Points on this clonotype: A much larger clone sits a single nucleotide away, making a read error possible. J is TRBJ1-5 and V is TRBV6-5; D gene ambiguous. CDR1 and CDR2 from the germline V gene are MNHEY and SVGAGI. This CDR3 has 14 residues. CDR3 DNA: TGTGCCAGCAGTTACTCAGGGTTGGATCATCCCCAGCATTTT. This encodes CASSYSGLDHPQHF.

This clonotype occurred many times. This chain links TRBV6-5 with TRBJ2-7, with D unclear. Trimming left V 7 bases short and J 3 bases short, with 10 bases between. The germline gives CDR1 MNHEY, CDR2 SVGAGI. The CDR3 consists of 12 residues. The CDR3 coding sequence is TGTGCCAGCACCCCGGACCGCTACGAGCAGTACTTC. It encodes CASTPDRYEQYF.

Regarding this clonotype: This clone may be a read error of a much larger clone one base away. The rearrangement links TRBV15 to TRBJ1-1; D not certain. The CDR3 totals 14 residues. Germline values: CDR1 LNHNV, CDR2 YYDKDF (reference sequence). V was shortened by 0 bases and J by 7 bases, with 12 bases between the two germline ends. The CDR3 is CATSRDLTRNEAFF. Here the CDR3 DNA reads TGTGCCACCAGCAGAGATTTGACGAGAAATGAAGCTTTCTTT.

This chain links TRBV2 with TRBJ1-6, with D uncertain. Trimming stripped 9 bases from V and 0 bases from J, with 18 bases between. Germline V gives CDR1 SNHLY, CDR2 FYNNEI. This CDR3 region has 17 residues. This CDR3 is CASSQRDPSSYNSPLHF. In DNA form, the CDR3 reads TGTGCCAGTTCGCAAAGAGATCCTAGCTCCTATAATTCACCCCTCCACTTT.

This clonotype came up many times. The rearrangement links TRBV7-9 to TRBJ2-6; D is undetermined. The CDR3 sequence is 14 residues long. V was trimmed by 5 bases and J by 3 bases, leaving 8 bases between them. Germline CDR1 is SEHNR and CDR2 is FQNEAQ (reference sequence). DNA of the CDR3: TGTGCCAGCAGCCCGGGTGTTGGGGCCAACGTCCTGACTTTC. Its protein is CASSPGVGANVLTF.

The V call is TRBV30, the J call TRBJ1-5; D might be TRBD1 (5 bases). The CDR3 covers 14 residues. Germline V CDR1 and CDR2: GTSNPN, SVGIG (reference sequence). Trimming shortened V by 1 base and J by 2 bases, and 9 bases separated the two germline ends. The CDR3 is CAWSGGPGNQPQHF. For the CDR3, the DNA is TGTGCCTGGAGTGGGGGACCGGGCAATCAGCCCCAGCATTTT.

This clonotype was seen repeatedly, ten times or more. The chain combines TRBV7-2 with TRBJ2-2; the D call may be TRBD1 or TRBD2 (5 bases each). The CDR3 is 12 residues long. V lost 7 bases and J lost 5, with 8 bases in between. Germline loops: CDR1 SGHTA, CDR2 FQGNSA. The DNA of the CDR3 is TGTGCCAGCAACGAGGGGACCGGGGAGCTGTTTTTT. As protein: CASNEGTGELFF. Variable domain in full (rest from reference TRBV7-2 and TRBJ2-2): GAGVSQSPSNKVTEKGKDVELRCDPISGHTALYWYRQSLGQGLEFLIYFQGNSAPDKSGLPSDRFSAERTGGSVSTLTIQRTQQEDSAVYLCASNEGTGELFFGEGSRLTVL.

The chain recombines TRBV11-3 with TRBJ2-5; the D is unclear. This CDR3 is built from 16 residues. Germline V gives CDR1 SGHNT, CDR2 YENEEA. The V gene lost 0 bases and the J gene lost 2 bases, with 13 bases spanning the gap. As DNA, the CDR3 is TGTGCCAGCAGCTTAGATCTGACCGGACGTCAAGAGACCCAGTACTTC. Amino acid sequence: CASSLDLTGRQETQYF.